Reported below is one T cell receptor (beta chain). This entry is derived from a study of technical replicates of blood from a handful of donors. The V segment lost 4 bases and the J segment 1 base; nucleotides outside the gene matches: 6. The length of the CDR3 is 15 residues. Germline V CDR1 and CDR2: MNHNS, SASEGT. Generated by immunoSEQ multiplex PCR, the TCRdb table keeps only in-frame clones and is missing some. The table lists roughly 60,000 clones, approximately 87% of them singletons. The chain employs TRBV6-1 and TRBJ1-1, with 7 bases lining up with TRBD1. Sample: PBMCs. The sequence was obtained from a human donor in good health. Some clones in this sample may be carry-over from other donors' samples. The CDR3 DNA reads as TGTGCCAGCAGTGGGTACAGGGGTGCGAACACTGAAGCTTTCTTT. This codes for CASSGYRGANTEAFF.